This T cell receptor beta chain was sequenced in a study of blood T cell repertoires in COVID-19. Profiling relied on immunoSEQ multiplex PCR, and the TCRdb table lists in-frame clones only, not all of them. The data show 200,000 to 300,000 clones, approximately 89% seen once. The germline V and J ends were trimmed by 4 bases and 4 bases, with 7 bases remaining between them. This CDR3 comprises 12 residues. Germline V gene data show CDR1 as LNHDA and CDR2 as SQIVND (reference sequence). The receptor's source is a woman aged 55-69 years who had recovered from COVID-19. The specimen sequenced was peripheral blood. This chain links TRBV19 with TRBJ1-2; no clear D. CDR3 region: CASSTFSYGYTF. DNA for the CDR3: TGTGCCAGTAGTACCTTCAGCTATGGCTACACCTTC. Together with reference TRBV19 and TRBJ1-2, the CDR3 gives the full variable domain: DGGITQSPKYLFRKEGQNVTLSCEQNLNHDAMYWYRQDPGQGLRLIYYSQIVNDFQKGDIAEGYSVSREKKESFPLTVTSAQKNPTAFYLCASSTFSYGYTFGSGTRLTVV.